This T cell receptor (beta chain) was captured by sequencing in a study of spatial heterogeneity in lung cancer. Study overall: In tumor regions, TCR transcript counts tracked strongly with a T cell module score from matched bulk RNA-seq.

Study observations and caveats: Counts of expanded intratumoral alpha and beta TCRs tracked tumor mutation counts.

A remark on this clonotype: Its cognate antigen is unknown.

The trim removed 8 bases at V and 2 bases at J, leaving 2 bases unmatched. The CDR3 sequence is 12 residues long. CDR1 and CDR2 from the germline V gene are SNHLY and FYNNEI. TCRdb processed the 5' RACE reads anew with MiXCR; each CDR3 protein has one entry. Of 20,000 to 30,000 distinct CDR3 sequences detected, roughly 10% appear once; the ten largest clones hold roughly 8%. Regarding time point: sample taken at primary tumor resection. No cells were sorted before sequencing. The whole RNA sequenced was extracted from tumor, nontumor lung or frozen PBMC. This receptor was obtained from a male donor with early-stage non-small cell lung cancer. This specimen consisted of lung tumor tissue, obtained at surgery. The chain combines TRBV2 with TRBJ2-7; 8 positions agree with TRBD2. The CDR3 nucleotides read TGTGCCAGCCGCGGGGGGACCTACGAGCAGTACTTC. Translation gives CASRGGTYEQYF.